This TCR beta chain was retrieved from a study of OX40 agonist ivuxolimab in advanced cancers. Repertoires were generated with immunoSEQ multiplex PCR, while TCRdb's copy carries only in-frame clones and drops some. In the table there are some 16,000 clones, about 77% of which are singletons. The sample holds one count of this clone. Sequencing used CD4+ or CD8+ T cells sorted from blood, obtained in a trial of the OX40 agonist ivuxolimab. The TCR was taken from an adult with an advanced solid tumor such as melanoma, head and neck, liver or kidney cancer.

The CDR3 DNA sequence: TGTGCCAGCAGCTACCCTCACTCGGAAGCTTTCTTT. Its translation is CASSYPHSEAFF. The V call is TRBV7-9, the J call TRBJ1-1; no firm D call. The CDR3 runs 12 residues. Trimming removed 4 bases at V and 8 bases at J, with 11 bases between. CDR1 is SEHNR and CDR2 is FQNEAQ in the germline V gene (reference sequence).